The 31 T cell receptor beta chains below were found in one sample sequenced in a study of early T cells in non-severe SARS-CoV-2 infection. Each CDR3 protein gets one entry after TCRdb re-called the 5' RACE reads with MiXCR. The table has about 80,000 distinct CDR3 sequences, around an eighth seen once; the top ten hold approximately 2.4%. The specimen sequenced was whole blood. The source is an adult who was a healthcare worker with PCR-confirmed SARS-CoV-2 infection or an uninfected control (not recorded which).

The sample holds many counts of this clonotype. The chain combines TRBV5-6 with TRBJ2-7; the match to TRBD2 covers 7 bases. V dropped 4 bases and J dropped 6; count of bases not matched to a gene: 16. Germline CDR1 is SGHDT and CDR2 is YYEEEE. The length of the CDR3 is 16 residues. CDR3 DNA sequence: TGTGCCAGCAGCCCCCTAAATCGGGGGAGGGCAGCCGAGCAGTACTTC. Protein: CASSPLNRGRAAEQYF.

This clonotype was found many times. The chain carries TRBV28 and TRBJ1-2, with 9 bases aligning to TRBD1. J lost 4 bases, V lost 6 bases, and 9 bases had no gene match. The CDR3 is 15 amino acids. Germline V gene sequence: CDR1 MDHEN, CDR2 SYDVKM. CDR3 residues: CASRPPGQGFYGYTF. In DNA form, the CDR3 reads TGTGCCAGCAGACCCCCGGGACAGGGTTTCTATGGCTACACCTTC.

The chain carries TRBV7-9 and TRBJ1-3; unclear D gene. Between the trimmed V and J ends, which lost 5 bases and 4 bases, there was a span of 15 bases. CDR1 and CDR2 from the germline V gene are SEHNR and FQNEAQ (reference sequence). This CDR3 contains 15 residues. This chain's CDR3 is CASSPLSVLGNTIYF. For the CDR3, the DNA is TGTGCCAGCAGCCCTCTCTCCGTCTTAGGAAACACCATATATTTT.

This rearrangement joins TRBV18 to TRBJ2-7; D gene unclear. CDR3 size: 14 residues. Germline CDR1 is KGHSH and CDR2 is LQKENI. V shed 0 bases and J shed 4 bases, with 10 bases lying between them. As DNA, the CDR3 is TGTGCCAGCTCACCACCCCGGGCAGCATACGAGCAGTACTTC. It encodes CASSPPRAAYEQYF.

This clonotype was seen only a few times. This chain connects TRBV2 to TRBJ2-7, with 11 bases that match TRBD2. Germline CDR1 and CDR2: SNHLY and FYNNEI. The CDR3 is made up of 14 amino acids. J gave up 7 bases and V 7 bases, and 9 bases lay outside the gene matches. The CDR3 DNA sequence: TGTGCCAGCAACGGAGCGGCTAGCGGGGGGGAGCAGTACTTC. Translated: CASNGAASGGEQYF.

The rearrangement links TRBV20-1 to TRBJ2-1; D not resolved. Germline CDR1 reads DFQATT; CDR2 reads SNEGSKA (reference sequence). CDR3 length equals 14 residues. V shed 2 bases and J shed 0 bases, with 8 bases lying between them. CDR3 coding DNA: TGCAGTGCTAGAAAAGAGAACTCCTACAATGAGCAGTTCTTC. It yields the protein CSARKENSYNEQFF.

The CDR3 here is CASSLGTVYGYTF. The CDR3 nucleotides are TGTGCCAGCAGTTTAGGGACCGTCTATGGCTACACCTTC. The chain couples TRBV12-3 or TRBV12-4 to TRBJ1-2, with D uncertain. Trimming removed 1 base from V and 4 bases from J, with 7 bases in between. This CDR3 spans 13 amino acids.

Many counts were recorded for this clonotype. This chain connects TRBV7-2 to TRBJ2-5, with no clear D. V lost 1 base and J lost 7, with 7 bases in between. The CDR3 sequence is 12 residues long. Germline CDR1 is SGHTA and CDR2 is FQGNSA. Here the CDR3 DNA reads TGTGCCAGCAGCTTAGGGCCTGGGACCCAGTACTTC. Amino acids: CASSLGPGTQYF.

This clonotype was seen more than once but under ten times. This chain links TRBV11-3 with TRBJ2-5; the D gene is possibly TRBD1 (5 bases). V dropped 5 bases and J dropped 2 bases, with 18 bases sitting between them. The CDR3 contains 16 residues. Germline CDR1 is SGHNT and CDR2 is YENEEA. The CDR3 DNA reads TGTGCCAGCAGCCCTAAGGAAACAGGTTCACAAGAGACCCAGTACTTC. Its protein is CASSPKETGSQETQYF.

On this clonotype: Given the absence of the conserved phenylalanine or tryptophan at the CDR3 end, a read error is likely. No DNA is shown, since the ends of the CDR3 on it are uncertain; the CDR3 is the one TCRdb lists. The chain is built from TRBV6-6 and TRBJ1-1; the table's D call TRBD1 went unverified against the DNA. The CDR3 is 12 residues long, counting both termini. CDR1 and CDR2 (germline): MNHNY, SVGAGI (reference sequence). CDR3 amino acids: CASSLGGAGFVV.

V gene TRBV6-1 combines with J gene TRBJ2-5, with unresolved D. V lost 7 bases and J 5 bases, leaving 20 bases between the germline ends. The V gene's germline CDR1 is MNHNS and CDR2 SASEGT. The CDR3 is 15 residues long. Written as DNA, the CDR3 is TGTGCCAGCATATTTGGAATAGCTCGCTCGGAGACCCAGTACTTC. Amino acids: CASIFGIARSETQYF.

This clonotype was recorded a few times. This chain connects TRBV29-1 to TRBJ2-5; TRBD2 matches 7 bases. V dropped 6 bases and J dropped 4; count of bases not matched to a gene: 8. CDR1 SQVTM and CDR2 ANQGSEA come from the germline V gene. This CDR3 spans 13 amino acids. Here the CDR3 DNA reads TGCAGCGTCGACTCACTAGCGAGAGAGACCCAGTACTTC. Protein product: CSVDSLARETQYF.

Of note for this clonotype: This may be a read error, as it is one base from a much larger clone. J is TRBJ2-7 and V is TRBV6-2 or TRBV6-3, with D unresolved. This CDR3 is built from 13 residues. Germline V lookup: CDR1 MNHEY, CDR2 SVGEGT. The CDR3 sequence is CASSKAHSYEQCF. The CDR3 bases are TGTGCCAGCTCCAAGGCCCATTCCTACGAGCAGTGCTTC.

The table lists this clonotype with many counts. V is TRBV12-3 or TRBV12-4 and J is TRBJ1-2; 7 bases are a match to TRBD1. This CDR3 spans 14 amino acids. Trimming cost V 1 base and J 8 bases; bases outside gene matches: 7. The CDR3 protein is CASSLETGRRGYTF. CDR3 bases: TGTGCCAGCAGTTTAGAGACAGGGCGGAGGGGCTACACCTTC.

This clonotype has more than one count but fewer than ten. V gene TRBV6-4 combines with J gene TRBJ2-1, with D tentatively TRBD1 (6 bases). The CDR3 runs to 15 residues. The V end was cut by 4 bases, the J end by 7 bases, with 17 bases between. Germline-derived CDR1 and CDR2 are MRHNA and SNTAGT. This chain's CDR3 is CASSAEVSGVNEQFF. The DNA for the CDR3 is TGTGCCAGCAGTGCGGAAGTGTCAGGGGTAAATGAGCAGTTCTTC.

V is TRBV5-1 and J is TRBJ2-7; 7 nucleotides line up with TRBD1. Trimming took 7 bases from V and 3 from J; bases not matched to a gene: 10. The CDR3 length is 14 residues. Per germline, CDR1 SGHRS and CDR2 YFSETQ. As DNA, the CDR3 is TGCGCCAGCTCTCGTGAAGGGGGCGTCTACGAGCAGTACTTC. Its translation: CASSREGGVYEQYF.

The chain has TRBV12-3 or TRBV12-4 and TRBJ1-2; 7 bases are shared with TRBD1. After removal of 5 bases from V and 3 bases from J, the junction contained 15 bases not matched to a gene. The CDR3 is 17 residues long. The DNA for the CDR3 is TGTGCCAGCAGTACCTTGCTGACAGGGCCCCGGGACTATGGCTACACCTTC. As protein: CASSTLLTGPRDYGYTF.

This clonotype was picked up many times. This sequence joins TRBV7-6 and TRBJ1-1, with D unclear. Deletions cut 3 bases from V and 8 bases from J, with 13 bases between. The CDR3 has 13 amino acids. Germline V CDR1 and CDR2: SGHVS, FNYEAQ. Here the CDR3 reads CASSLSRDREAFF. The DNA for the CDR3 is TGTGCCAGCAGCTTGTCTAGGGATAGGGAAGCTTTCTTT.

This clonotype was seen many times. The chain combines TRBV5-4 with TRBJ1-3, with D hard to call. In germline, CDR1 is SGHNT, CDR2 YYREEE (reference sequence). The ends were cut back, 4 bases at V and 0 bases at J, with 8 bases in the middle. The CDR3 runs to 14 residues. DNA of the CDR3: TGTGCCAGCAGCCGAGGAGACTCTGGAAACACCATATATTTT. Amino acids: CASSRGDSGNTIYF.

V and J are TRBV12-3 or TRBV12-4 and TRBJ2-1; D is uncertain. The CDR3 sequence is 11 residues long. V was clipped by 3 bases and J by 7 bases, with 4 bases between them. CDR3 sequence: CASSFVNEQFF. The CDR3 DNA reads TGTGCCAGCAGTTTCGTTAATGAGCAGTTCTTC.

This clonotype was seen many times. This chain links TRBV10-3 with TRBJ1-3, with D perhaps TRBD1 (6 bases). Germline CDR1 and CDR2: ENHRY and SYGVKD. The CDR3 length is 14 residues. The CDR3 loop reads CAHKEQGAENTIYF. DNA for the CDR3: TGTGCTCACAAGGAACAGGGAGCTGAAAACACCATATATTTT.

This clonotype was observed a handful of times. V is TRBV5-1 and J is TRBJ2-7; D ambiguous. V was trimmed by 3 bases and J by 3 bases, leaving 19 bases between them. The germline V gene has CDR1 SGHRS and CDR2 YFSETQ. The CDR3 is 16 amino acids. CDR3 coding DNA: TGCGCCAGCAGCTCCCATGGCCAGGACGCTAGCTACGAGCAGTACTTC. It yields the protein CASSSHGQDASYEQYF.

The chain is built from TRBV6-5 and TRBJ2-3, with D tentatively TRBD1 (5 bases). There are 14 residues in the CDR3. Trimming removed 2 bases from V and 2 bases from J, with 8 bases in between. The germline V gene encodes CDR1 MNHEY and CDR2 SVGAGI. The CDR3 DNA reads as TGTGCCAGCAGTTACGGACAAACCACAGATACGCAGTATTTT. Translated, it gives CASSYGQTTDTQYF.

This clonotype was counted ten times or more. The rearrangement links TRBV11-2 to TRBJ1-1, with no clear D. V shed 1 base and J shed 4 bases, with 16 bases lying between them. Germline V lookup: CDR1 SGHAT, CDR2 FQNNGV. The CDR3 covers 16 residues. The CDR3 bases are TGTGCCAGCAGCTTAGGGCAGTCCTGGTCCGGCACTGAAGCTTTCTTT. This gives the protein CASSLGQSWSGTEAFF.

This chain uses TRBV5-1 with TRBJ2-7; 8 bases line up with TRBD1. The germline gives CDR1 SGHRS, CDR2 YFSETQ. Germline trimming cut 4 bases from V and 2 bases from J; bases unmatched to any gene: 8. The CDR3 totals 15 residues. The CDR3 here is CASSAEDRAPYEQYF. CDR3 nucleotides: TGCGCCAGCAGCGCGGAGGACAGGGCCCCCTACGAGCAGTACTTC.

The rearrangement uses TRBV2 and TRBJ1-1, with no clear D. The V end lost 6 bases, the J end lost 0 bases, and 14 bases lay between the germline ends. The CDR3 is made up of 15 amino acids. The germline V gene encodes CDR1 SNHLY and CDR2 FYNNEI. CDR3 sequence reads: CASSEPDNMNTEAFF. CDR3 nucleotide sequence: TGTGCCAGCAGCGAGCCCGATAACATGAACACTGAAGCTTTCTTT.

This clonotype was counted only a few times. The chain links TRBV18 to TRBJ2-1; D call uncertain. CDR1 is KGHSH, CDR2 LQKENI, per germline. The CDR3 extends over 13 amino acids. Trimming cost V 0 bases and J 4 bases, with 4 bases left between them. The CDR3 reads CASSPPGYNEQFF. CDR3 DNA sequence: TGTGCCAGCTCACCACCGGGGTACAATGAGCAGTTCTTC.

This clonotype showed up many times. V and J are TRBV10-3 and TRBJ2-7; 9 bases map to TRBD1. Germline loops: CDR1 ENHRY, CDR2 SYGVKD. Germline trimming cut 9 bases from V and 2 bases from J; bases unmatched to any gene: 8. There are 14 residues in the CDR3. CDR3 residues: CAIAPGQGPYEQYF. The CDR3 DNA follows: TGTGCCATAGCACCGGGACAGGGCCCCTACGAGCAGTACTTC.

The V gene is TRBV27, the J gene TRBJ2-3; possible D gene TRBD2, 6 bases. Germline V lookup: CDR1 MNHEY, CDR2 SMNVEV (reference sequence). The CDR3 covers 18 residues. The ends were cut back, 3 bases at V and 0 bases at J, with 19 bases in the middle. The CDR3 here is CASSLTAKRAPSTDTQYF. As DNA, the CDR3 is TGTGCCAGCAGTTTGACGGCAAAGCGGGCCCCTAGCACAGATACGCAGTATTTT.

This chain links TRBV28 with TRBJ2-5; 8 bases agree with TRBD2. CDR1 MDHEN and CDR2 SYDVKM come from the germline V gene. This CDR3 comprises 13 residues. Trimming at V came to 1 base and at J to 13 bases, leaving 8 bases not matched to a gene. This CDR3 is CASSLSGTSWGYF. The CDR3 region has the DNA TGTGCCAGCAGTTTATCCGGGACTAGTTGGGGGTACTTC.

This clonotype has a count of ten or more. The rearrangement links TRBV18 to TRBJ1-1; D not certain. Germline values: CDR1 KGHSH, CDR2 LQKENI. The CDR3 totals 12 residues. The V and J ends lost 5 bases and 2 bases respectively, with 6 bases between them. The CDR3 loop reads CASSTRNTEAFF. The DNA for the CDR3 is TGTGCCAGCTCAACGAGAAACACTGAAGCTTTCTTT.